This T cell receptor beta chain is from a study of early T cells in non-severe SARS-CoV-2 infection. Germline-derived CDR1 and CDR2 are MNHEY and SVGAGI. The CDR3 length is 12 residues. The V end was cut by 6 bases, the J end by 1 base, with 6 bases between. This clonotype was seen ten or more times. TCRdb analysed the 5' RACE reads with MiXCR anew, one entry per CDR3 protein. The sample shows tens of thousands of distinct CDR3 sequences, around 6% of them seen only once. The clonotype originates from an adult who was a healthcare worker with PCR-confirmed SARS-CoV-2 infection or an uninfected control (not recorded which). This rearrangement joins TRBV6-5 to TRBJ2-5; D is unclear. Sequenced material: whole blood. The DNA of the CDR3 is TGTGCCAGCAGCTCACCCCAAGAGACCCAGTACTTC. Encoded protein: CASSSPQETQYF.